The 4 T cell receptor beta chains in this list originate from one sample, sequenced in a study of T cell repertoires in ileal Crohn's disease. The data were produced by immunoSEQ multiplex PCR, yet TCRdb's version contains in-frame clones alone and is incomplete. Among about 7,200 clones listed, approximately 82% were seen once. The sequencing sample was made of ileal tissue. These receptor sequences come from an adult with Crohn's disease.

The chain joins TRBV4-1 to TRBJ1-5; D call uncertain. CDR1 and CDR2 (germline): MGHRA, YSYEKL. Trimming pared 0 bases from V and 0 bases from J, leaving 9 bases between. This CDR3 comprises 16 residues. The CDR3 DNA is TGCGCCAGCAGCCAAGAAGGAGGGAATAGCAATCAGCCCCAGCATTTT. Protein product: CASSQEGGNSNQPQHF.

This rearrangement joins TRBV7-2 to TRBJ1-1; D is undetermined. CDR3 length: 11 amino acids. Germline V gene lookup returns CDR1 SGHTA and CDR2 FQGNSA. The germline V and J ends were trimmed by 2 bases and 5 bases, with 3 bases remaining between them. The CDR3 DNA sequence: TGTGCCAGCAGCTTACTTACTGAAGCTTTCTTT. It specifies CASSLLTEAFF.

This clone came up a few times. V usage is TRBV7-9 and J usage is TRBJ2-2; D might be TRBD2 (6 bases). Germline-derived CDR1 and CDR2 are SEHNR and FQNEAQ (reference sequence). CDR3 length: 19 residues. V dropped 5 bases and J dropped 3 bases, with 25 bases sitting between them. The CDR3 coding sequence is TGTGCCAGCAGCACCTGGCCGGGACTCTCTAATTTTGACACCGGGGAGCTGTTTTTT. Encoded protein: CASSTWPGLSNFDTGELFF.

The rearrangement joins TRBV20-1 to TRBJ2-7, with D perhaps matching TRBD1 (6 bases). CDR3 length: 11 residues. The V gene's germline CDR1 is DFQATT and CDR2 SNEGSKA (reference sequence). CDR3 nucleotides: TGCAGCGGACAGACCTCCTACGAGCAGTACTTC. It encodes CSGQTSYEQYF.